What follows are 8 T cell receptor beta chains derived from one specimen sequenced in a study of tumor and adjacent non-tumor tissue in lung cancer. This sample's RNA came from whole unsorted tissue. Distant lung tissue was collected more than 3 cm away from the tumor edge. The library came from three nested PCR rounds adapted from ARM-PCR protocols. Each CDR3 protein is one row after TCRdb ran MiXCR on the multiplex PCR reads. The sample gives 40,000 or so distinct CDR3 sequences, over 55% of which show up once; 45% is in the top ten. Material for sequencing was distant non-tumor lung tissue. The receptors come from a man aged 45 to 65 with non-small cell lung cancer.

With regard to this clonotype: The junction departs from germline at one end; a sequencing error may be responsible. The chain employs TRBV6-6 and TRBJ2-7; D remains ambiguous. The CDR3 contains 16 residues. Per the germline V gene, CDR1 is MNHNY and CDR2 is SVGAGI (reference sequence). DNA for the CDR3: TGTGTCAGCAGATACTCGACGGAGAAACAATCCTACGAGCAGTACTTC. It specifies CVSRYSTEKQSYEQYF.

This clonotype was observed many times. The chain uses TRBV7-9 and TRBJ2-7; D possibly uses TRBD1 or TRBD2 (6 bases each). V lost 4 bases to trimming and J lost 4 bases, with 14 bases between them. Germline-derived CDR1 and CDR2 are SEHNR and FQNEAQ (reference sequence). The CDR3 loop spans 14 amino acids. The CDR3 nucleotides read TGTGCCAGCAGCTCCGGGCAGGGGAGGTACGAGCAGTACTTC. This sequence encodes CASSSGQGRYEQYF.

The table lists this clonotype with many counts. The chain uses TRBV4-1 and TRBJ2-2, with no clear D. V was shortened by 1 base and J by 1 base, with 4 bases between the two germline ends. This CDR3 has 14 residues. Germline CDR1 MGHRA, CDR2 YSYEKL. The CDR3, as DNA: TGCGCCAGCAGCCAAGTGTGGAACACCGGGGAGCTGTTTTTT. Protein: CASSQVWNTGELFF.

The genes are TRBV24-1 and TRBJ2-1; D perhaps matches TRBD2 (6 bases). Germline V CDR1 and CDR2: KGHDR, SFDVKD. The germline V and J ends were trimmed by 1 base and 7 bases, with 7 bases remaining between them. The CDR3 consists of 13 residues. CDR3: CATSDFGGNEQFF. The CDR3 DNA reads as TGTGCCACCAGTGATTTTGGAGGGAATGAGCAGTTCTTC.

Many counts were recorded for this clonotype. The chain uses TRBV5-1 and TRBJ2-7; perhaps TRBD2 as D (6 bases). V was clipped by 4 bases and J by 2 bases, with 10 bases between them. This CDR3 is built from 13 residues. Germline-derived CDR1 and CDR2 are SGHRS and YFSETQ. In nucleotides, the CDR3 is TGCGCCAGCAGCCCGGGACTTACCTACGAGCAGTACTTC. Its protein product is CASSPGLTYEQYF.

This clonotype has ten or more counts. The V gene is TRBV4-2, the J gene TRBJ2-3; 11 bases match TRBD2. This CDR3 is 15 amino acids long. Germline assignment: CDR1 LGHNA and CDR2 YNFKEQ. V was pared by 5 bases and J by 6 bases, with 7 bases of the junction left unmatched. As DNA, the CDR3 is TGTGCCAGCAGCGCACTAGCGGGAGAGTTGGATACGCAGTATTTT. Translating gives CASSALAGELDTQYF.

Worth noting for this clonotype: Possible read error: a much larger clone is one base away. The rearrangement uses TRBV2 and TRBJ2-7; no clear D. Per the germline V gene, CDR1 is SNHLY and CDR2 is FYNNEI. V was pared by 7 bases and J by 2 bases, with 15 bases between. CDR3 length equals 14 residues. The CDR3 region is CASTPLHRTYEQYF. The CDR3 DNA is TGTGCCAGCACCCCACTTCACAGAACCTACGAGCAGTACTTC.

Worth noting for this clonotype: The conserved closing phenylalanine or tryptophan is absent in this CDR3, likely reflecting a read error. The chain combines TRBV29-1 with TRBJ2-2, with TRBD2 matching over 11 bases. The CDR3 contains 14 residues. Per the germline V gene, CDR1 is SQVTM and CDR2 is ANQGSEA. CDR3 in amino acids: CSVSGGDYTGELFL. The CDR3 DNA reads as TGCAGTGTTAGCGGGGGGGACTACACCGGGGAGCTGTTTTTA.